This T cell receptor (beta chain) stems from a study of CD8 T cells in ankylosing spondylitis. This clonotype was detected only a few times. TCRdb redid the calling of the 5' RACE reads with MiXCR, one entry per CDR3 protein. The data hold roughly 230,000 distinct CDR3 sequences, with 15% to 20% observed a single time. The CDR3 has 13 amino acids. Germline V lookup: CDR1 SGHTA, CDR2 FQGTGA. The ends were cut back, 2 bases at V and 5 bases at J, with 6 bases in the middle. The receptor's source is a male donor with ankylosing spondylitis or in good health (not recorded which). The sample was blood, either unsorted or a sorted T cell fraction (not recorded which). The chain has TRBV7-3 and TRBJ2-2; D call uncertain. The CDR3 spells CASSLLLTGELFF. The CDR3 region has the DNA TGTGCCAGCAGCTTATTATTGACCGGGGAGCTGTTTTTT.